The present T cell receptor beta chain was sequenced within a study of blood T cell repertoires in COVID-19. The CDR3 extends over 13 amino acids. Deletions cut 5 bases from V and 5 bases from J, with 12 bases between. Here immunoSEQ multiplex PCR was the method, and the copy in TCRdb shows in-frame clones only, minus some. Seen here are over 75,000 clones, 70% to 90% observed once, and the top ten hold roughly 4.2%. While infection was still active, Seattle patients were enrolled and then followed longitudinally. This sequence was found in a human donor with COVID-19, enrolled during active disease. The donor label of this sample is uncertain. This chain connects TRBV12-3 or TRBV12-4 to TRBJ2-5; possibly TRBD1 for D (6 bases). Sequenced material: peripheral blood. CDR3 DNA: TGTGCCAGCAGTGGGACAAGGGGGGAGACCCAGTACTTC. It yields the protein CASSGTRGETQYF.